The 25 T cell receptor beta chains presented below share a single source sample, sequenced in a study of early T cells in non-severe SARS-CoV-2 infection. TCRdb independently ran MiXCR on the 5' RACE reads; one entry per CDR3 protein. The sample lists around 70,000 distinct CDR3 sequences, approximately 10% occurring once. The material sequenced was whole blood. The receptors shown here come from an adult who was a healthcare worker with PCR-confirmed SARS-CoV-2 infection or an uninfected control (not recorded which).

This clonotype appeared many times. This chain links TRBV7-8 with TRBJ2-2, with D tentatively TRBD2 (6 bases). Trimming pared 5 bases from V and 6 bases from J, leaving 10 bases between. The length of the CDR3 is 13 residues. Germline CDR1 SGHVS, CDR2 FQNEAQ. Here the CDR3 DNA reads TGTGCCAGCAGCCCGGAGGGGTCCGGGGAGCTGTTTTTT. Translation: CASSPEGSGELFF. Full variable domain (remainder filled in from reference TRBV7-8 and TRBJ2-2): GAGVSQSPRYKVAKRGQDVALRCDPISGHVSLFWYQQALGQGPEFLTYFQNEAQLDKSGLPSDRFFAERPEGSVSTLKIQRTQQEDSAVYLCASSPEGSGELFFGEGSRLTVL.

This rearrangement joins TRBV5-1 to TRBJ2-7, with 9 bases lining up with TRBD1. CDR1 and CDR2 (germline): SGHRS, YFSETQ. The junction had 6 bases not matched to a gene; V was cut back by 0 bases and J by 5 bases. The CDR3 is made up of 15 amino acids. The CDR3 coding sequence is TGCGCCAGCAGCTTGGTGTCGGGACAGGGCCACGAGCAGTACTTC. It is translated as CASSLVSGQGHEQYF. Supplemented by reference TRBV5-1 and TRBJ2-7, the full variable domain reads KAGVTQTPRYLIKTRGQQVTLSCSPISGHRSVSWYQQTPGQGLQFLFEYFSETQRNKGNFPGRFSGRQFSNSRSEMNVSTLELGDSALYLCASSLVSGQGHEQYFGPGTRLTVT.

This clonotype has a handful of counts. The J gene is TRBJ1-1, the V gene TRBV4-1, with D unresolved. CDR3 length: 14 amino acids. Trimming cost V 2 bases and J 5 bases, with 12 bases left between them. Germline V gene sequence: CDR1 MGHRA, CDR2 YSYEKL. CDR3 coding DNA: TGCGCCAGCAGCCAACTAGGGCAGACTACTGAAGCTTTCTTT. It yields the protein CASSQLGQTTEAFF.

This clonotype was observed at least ten times. V and J are TRBV28 and TRBJ2-3; perhaps TRBD2 as D (6 bases). V was trimmed by 5 bases and J by 3 bases, leaving 9 bases between them. The V gene's germline CDR1 is MDHEN and CDR2 SYDVKM. CDR3 length: 13 residues. CDR3 nucleotide sequence: TGTGCCAGCAGTCCAGGAGGGACAGATACGCAGTATTTT. Translating gives CASSPGGTDTQYF.

This clonotype was counted at least ten times. This sequence joins TRBV20-1 and TRBJ2-7; D gene uncertain. V gave up 5 bases and J gave up 1 base, with 6 bases separating them. This CDR3 has 11 amino acids. From germline, CDR1 is DFQATT and CDR2 SNEGSKA (reference sequence). For the CDR3, the DNA is TGCAGTGCTTCCTATTCCTACGAGCAGTACTTC. It codes for CSASYSYEQYF.

This chain links TRBV20-1 with TRBJ2-3; tentatively, D is TRBD1 (6 bases). Trimming stripped 7 bases from V and 5 bases from J, with 19 bases between. This CDR3 comprises 14 residues. CDR1 and CDR2 (germline): DFQATT, SNEGSKA (reference sequence). This CDR3 reads CSEKGLGAEDTQYF. The CDR3 nucleotides read TGCAGTGAAAAGGGGCTGGGGGCGGAAGATACGCAGTATTTT.

The sample holds many counts of this clonotype. This rearrangement joins TRBV20-1 to TRBJ2-7; D is unresolved. V was clipped by 5 bases and J by 1 base, with 15 bases between them. This CDR3 comprises 14 residues. Germline loops: CDR1 DFQATT, CDR2 SNEGSKA (reference sequence). The chain's CDR3 is CSAPPWVTSYEQYF. The CDR3 region has the DNA TGCAGTGCTCCGCCATGGGTGACGTCCTACGAGCAGTACTTC.

V and J are TRBV20-1 and TRBJ2-1; 8 bases are a match to TRBD2. Germline V lookup: CDR1 DFQATT, CDR2 SNEGSKA (reference sequence). Losses at the gene ends were 7 bases for V and 6 bases for J; bases not matched to a gene: 5. The CDR3 is made up of 12 amino acids. The CDR3 region is CSVRLAGNEQFF. The CDR3 nucleotides are TGCAGTGTCCGGCTAGCGGGCAATGAGCAGTTCTTC.

This clonotype was recorded a few times. The chain has TRBV7-8 and TRBJ2-3, with 9 nucleotides matching TRBD2. The ends lost 0 bases at V and 6 bases at J; junction bases unmatched: 4. Germline assignment: CDR1 SGHVS and CDR2 FQNEAQ. CDR3 length: 15 amino acids. The CDR3 bases are TGTGCCAGCAGCTTAGCGTCAGCGGGAGGTGATACGCAGTATTTT. It encodes CASSLASAGGDTQYF.

The chain couples TRBV5-5 to TRBJ2-3; D gene unclear. From germline, CDR1 is SGHKS and CDR2 YYEKEE (reference sequence). V was shortened by 0 bases and J by 2 bases, with 16 bases between the two germline ends. CDR3 length: 17 amino acids. In DNA form, the CDR3 reads TGTGCCAGCAGCTTGGTGTCCCCCCAGCTTACCACAGATACGCAGTATTTT. Its protein is CASSLVSPQLTTDTQYF.

In its sample, this clonotype was seen a few times. The gene calls are TRBV5-1 and TRBJ2-1; D is possibly TRBD2 (5 bases). Germline CDR1 reads SGHRS; CDR2 reads YFSETQ. V was pared by 4 bases and J by 3 bases, with 8 bases between. CDR3 length equals 13 residues. The CDR3 DNA reads TGCGCCAGCAGCCGAGAGGGCTACAATGAGCAGTTCTTC. This gives the protein CASSREGYNEQFF. Based on the CDR3 plus reference TRBV5-1 and TRBJ2-1, the full variable domain is KAGVTQTPRYLIKTRGQQVTLSCSPISGHRSVSWYQQTPGQGLQFLFEYFSETQRNKGNFPGRFSGRQFSNSRSEMNVSTLELGDSALYLCASSREGYNEQFFGPGTRLTVL.

This clonotype was found many times. The chain is built from TRBV7-8 and TRBJ2-7; 7 nucleotides line up with TRBD1. Germline CDR1 and CDR2: SGHVS and FQNEAQ. Trimming removed 5 bases from V and 0 bases from J; junction bases left unmatched: 16. The CDR3 sequence is 18 residues long. CDR3 in amino acids: CASSGLGVQDRSSYEQYF. For the CDR3, the DNA is TGTGCCAGCAGCGGTCTAGGGGTTCAGGACAGGAGCTCCTACGAGCAGTACTTC.

This clonotype was counted at least ten times. V gene TRBV29-1 combines with J gene TRBJ2-1; a weak D match, TRBD2 (5 bases). Germline CDR1 reads SQVTM; CDR2 reads ANQGSEA. V was pared by 5 bases and J by 9 bases, with 14 bases between. The CDR3 is 12 residues long. The CDR3 sequence: CSVTSGSGEQFF. In nucleotides, the CDR3 is TGCAGCGTTACTAGTGGGTCGGGTGAGCAGTTCTTC.

This clonotype was observed a handful of times. CDR3 sequence: CASSLPTSGGNEQFF. The CDR3 nucleotides read TGTGCCAGCAGTCTCCCGACTAGCGGAGGCAATGAGCAGTTCTTC. V and J are TRBV12-3 or TRBV12-4 and TRBJ2-1, with TRBD2 matching 9 bases. The CDR3 covers 15 residues. V trimming: 5 bases; J trimming: 6 bases; junction bases outside the gene matches: 8.

This clonotype was observed at least ten times. The V gene is TRBV10-3, the J gene TRBJ2-1; TRBD2 matches at 12 bases. There are 16 residues in the CDR3. V dropped 5 bases and J dropped 7; count of bases not matched to a gene: 9. Germline-derived CDR1 and CDR2 are ENHRY and SYGVKD. CDR3 amino acids: CAISLGGLAGLNEQFF. In DNA, the CDR3 is TGTGCCATCAGTTTGGGAGGACTAGCGGGACTTAATGAGCAGTTCTTC.

The chain has TRBV7-9 and TRBJ1-3, with D tentatively TRBD1 (6 bases). V dropped 5 bases and J dropped 2 bases, with 16 bases sitting between them. The germline gives CDR1 SEHNR, CDR2 FQNEAQ (reference sequence). This CDR3 is 16 amino acids long. The CDR3 sequence is CASSGRQVVTGNTIYF. As DNA, the CDR3 is TGTGCCAGCAGCGGGAGACAGGTCGTCACTGGAAACACCATATATTTT.

This clonotype was found many times. V is TRBV20-1 and J is TRBJ2-4; the D gene is possibly TRBD2 (6 bases). V was trimmed by 1 base and J by 3 bases, leaving 13 bases between them. CDR1 DFQATT and CDR2 SNEGSKA come from the germline V gene (reference sequence). This CDR3 is 15 amino acids long. The CDR3 spells CSARGDSLDKNIQYF. The CDR3 bases are TGCAGTGCTAGAGGGGACTCCTTGGACAAAAACATTCAGTACTTC.

This clonotype turned up a few times. The chain joins TRBV7-9 to TRBJ1-2; perhaps TRBD1 as D (6 bases). Germline V gives CDR1 SEHNR, CDR2 FQNEAQ (reference sequence). CDR3 length equals 16 residues. Trimming removed 5 bases at V and 5 bases at J, with 21 bases between. CDR3 nucleotide sequence: TGTGCCAGCAGCGATGGACAGAAGTCTAGCCTGTATGGCTACACCTTC. This translates into CASSDGQKSSLYGYTF.

This clonotype was seen only a few times. The V call is TRBV12-3 or TRBV12-4, the J call TRBJ1-1; tentative D call: TRBD1 (5 bases). V lost 1 base and J lost 5, with 11 bases in between. The CDR3 sequence is 14 residues long. The CDR3 sequence is CASSLGGGLTEAFF. CDR3 coding DNA: TGTGCCAGCAGTTTAGGTGGGGGTTTAACTGAAGCTTTCTTT.

This clonotype appeared many times. The gene calls are TRBV6-6 and TRBJ2-2, with D possibly TRBD2 on 5 matching bases. V gave up 4 bases and J gave up 6 bases, with 15 bases separating them. The CDR3 runs to 15 residues. CDR1 and CDR2 from the germline V gene are MNHNY and SVGAGI (reference sequence). CDR3 bases: TGTGCCAGCAGTTTGGGGAGAATAAGGCCCGGGGAGCTGTTTTTT. It specifies CASSLGRIRPGELFF.

This clonotype occurred a few times. The V call is TRBV29-1, the J call TRBJ1-4; no clear D gene. The CDR3 is 11 amino acids. Trimming cost V 1 base and J 8 bases, with 5 bases left between them. CDR1 and CDR2 from the germline V gene are SQVTM and ANQGSEA. As DNA, the CDR3 is TGCAGCGTTGAAGTAGGGGAAAAACTGTTTTTT. Amino acids: CSVEVGEKLFF.

This clonotype was recorded many times. The genes are TRBV14 and TRBJ2-7; 10 positions agree with TRBD2. The CDR3 sequence is 15 residues long. Unmatched junction bases numbered 7, after V lost 4 bases and J lost 4 bases. Germline CDR1 SGHDN, CDR2 FVKESK. The CDR3 DNA sequence: TGTGCCAGCAGCCCGAGGGGACTAGCGTTATACGAGCAGTACTTC. Residues: CASSPRGLALYEQYF.

Note on this clonotype: One junction end disagrees with the germline gene, perhaps due to a read error. The gene calls are TRBV7-9 and TRBJ2-1; D is possibly TRBD2 (6 bases). The CDR3 runs to 14 residues. The germline CDR1 and CDR2 sequences are SEHNR and FQNEAQ (reference sequence). CDR3 in amino acids: CAGSFVGGHNEQFF. CDR3 bases: TGTGCCGGCAGCTTTGTGGGGGGACACAATGAGCAGTTCTTC.

This chain links TRBV29-1 with TRBJ1-1; TRBD1 might be the D (6 bases). V was clipped by 7 bases and J by 1 base, with 19 bases between them. This CDR3 region has 15 residues. Germline V gene data show CDR1 as SQVTM and CDR2 as ANQGSEA. CDR3 sequence: CSALLRGQENTEAFF. DNA of the CDR3: TGCAGCGCCCTGCTCCGGGGGCAGGAGAACACTGAAGCTTTCTTT.

The sample holds a few counts of this clonotype. The chain has TRBV20-1 and TRBJ1-1; TRBD1 might be the D (5 bases). The ends were cut back, 4 bases at V and 10 bases at J, with 13 bases in the middle. The CDR3 covers 11 residues. CDR1 and CDR2 from the germline V gene are DFQATT and SNEGSKA (reference sequence). The CDR3 loop is CSAISFGGAFF. CDR3 bases: TGCAGTGCTATCAGTTTCGGGGGAGCTTTCTTT.